These T cell receptor beta chains were read from a single sample in a study of Tregs in tolerant kidney transplant recipients. TCRdb keeps only in-frame clones here, not all; method: immunoSEQ multiplex PCR. Altogether approximately 60,000 clones are present, around 87% being singletons, with the ten largest covering 3.5% to 4%. Source: CD4+ T cells from blood (PBMCs), taken 6 months after the transplant. The source of these receptors is a human patient who received a combined kidney and bone marrow transplant. Some of the T cells may derive from the graft donor. CDR3s include the opening cysteine and the closing phenylalanine or tryptophan. The D gene is left open where the match is weak.

J	V	D	CDR3	DNA
TRBJ2-1	TRBV15	TRBD1	CATSAWTGGGVF	TGTGCCACCAGCGCTTGGACAGGGGGTGGGGTCTTC
TRBJ2-1	TRBV18	TRBD2	CASSQGLASYNEQFF	TGTGCCAGCTCACAGGGACTAGCCTCCTACAATGAGCAGTTCTTC
TRBJ1-2	TRBV29-1	-	CSVEDRVGQGGHGYTF	TGCAGCGTTGAAGATCGAGTGGGGCAGGGCGGCCATGGCTACACCTTC
TRBJ2-7	TRBV4-1	TRBD1	CASSQQPGTGYPYEQYF	TGCGCCAGCAGCCAGCAACCCGGGACAGGGTACCCCTACGAGCAGTACTTC
TRBJ2-2	TRBV10-3	TRBD1	CAIRGDRAQGDTGELFF	TGTGCCATCAGAGGGGACAGGGCCCAGGGGGACACCGGGGAGCTGTTTTTT
TRBJ1-1	TRBV7-2	TRBD1	CASSPLPGQGGAFF	TGTGCCAGCAGCCCATTACCGGGACAGGGTGGGGCTTTCTTT
TRBJ2-1	TRBV10-3	TRBD2	CAISESWLAGGRWQFF	TGTGCCATCAGTGAGTCATGGCTAGCGGGGGGGCGATGGCAGTTCTTC
TRBJ2-7	TRBV18	-	CASSQGPGNTYEQYF	TGTGCCAGCTCACAGGGCCCGGGAAATACCTACGAGCAGTACTTC
TRBJ2-6	TRBV4-1	-	CASSQAFSGANVLTF	TGCGCCAGCAGCCAAGCTTTCTCTGGGGCCAACGTCCTGACTTTC
TRBJ2-1	TRBV27	TRBD1	CASSLQGAWNEQFF	TGTGCCAGCAGTTTGCAGGGGGCCTGGAATGAGCAGTTCTTC
TRBJ2-7	TRBV6-5	TRBD1	CASSRDRVYEQYF	TGTGCCAGCAGCCGGGACAGGGTTTACGAGCAGTACTTC